This passage covers 8 T cell receptor beta chains from one sample sequenced in a study of control samples from healthy donors and cancer patients (dated by TCRdb to about 2020). Library prep was done by the immunoSEQ multiplex PCR assay. Imported from immuneACCESS, the table was reduced by TCRdb to in-frame sequences with V and J called. These copies leave out some clones; in studies compared against another copy, an unresolved V gene accounts for under half, and the cause of the remainder is not known. This sample lists fewer than 85,000 clones; about 95% were detected once. Jointly, the top ten make up more than 2.5% of the sample. Specimen: blood. These receptor sequences come from a woman aged 25-40 years in good health.

This sequence joins TRBV5-6 and TRBJ2-1; tentatively, D is TRBD1 (6 bases). Deletions cut 2 bases from V and 5 bases from J, with 20 bases between. Germline V lookup: CDR1 SGHDT, CDR2 YYEEEE. CDR3 length: 17 amino acids. In DNA form, the CDR3 reads TGTGCCAGCAGCTTTTTTAGTGGGGGCAATAAAGACAATGAGCAGTTCTTC. This encodes CASSFFSGGNKDNEQFF. Drawing the rest from reference TRBV5-6 and TRBJ2-1, the complete variable domain is DAGVTQSPTHLIKTRGQQVTLRCSPKSGHDTVSWYQQALGQGPQFIFQYYEEEERQRGNFPDRFSGHQFPNYSSELNVNALLLGDSALYLCASSFFSGGNKDNEQFFGPGTRLTVL.

CDR3 sequence reads: CSAPGQGNYGYTF. The CDR3 bases are TGCAGCGCCCCCGGACAGGGGAACTATGGCTACACCTTC. The rearrangement uses TRBV29-1 and TRBJ1-2, with 9 bases fitting TRBD1. The CDR3 extends over 13 amino acids. V lost 7 bases to trimming and J lost 2 bases; unmatched junction nucleotides: 5. CDR1 and CDR2 from the germline V gene are SQVTM and ANQGSEA.

This chain uses TRBV9 with TRBJ2-2, with 13 nucleotides matching TRBD2. The CDR3 totals 17 residues. J gave up 6 bases and V 4 bases, and 9 bases lay outside the gene matches. CDR1 SGDLS and CDR2 YYNGEE come from the germline V gene. The CDR3 DNA is TGTGCCAGCAGCTCCCGACCGGGGACTAGCGGGGCCGGGGAGCTGTTTTTT. Translation gives CASSSRPGTSGAGELFF.

The chain recombines TRBV6-5 with TRBJ2-3; TRBD2 agrees at 10 bases. The CDR3 has 15 residues. J gave up 3 bases and V 6 bases, and 6 bases lay outside the gene matches. Germline V gene data show CDR1 as MNHEY and CDR2 as SVGAGI. As DNA, the CDR3 is TGTGCCAGCAGGGAGATAGCGGGGGGTACAGATACGCAGTATTTT. Protein: CASREIAGGTDTQYF.

By share of the sample, this clone is medium-sized (0.01 to 0.1%). V is TRBV3-1 (or the pseudogene TRBV3-2) and J is TRBJ2-2, with a weak D call TRBD2 (6 bases). The V gene's germline CDR1 is LGHDT and CDR2 YNNKEL (reference sequence). The CDR3 extends over 15 amino acids. V was trimmed by 1 base and J by 7 bases, leaving 13 bases between them. The CDR3 nucleotides are TGTGCCAGCAGCCAAGTCGGGGGATACAACGGGGAGCTGTTTTTT. This sequence encodes CASSQVGGYNGELFF.

This clone was counted once. This chain connects TRBV28 to TRBJ2-1; 15 bases map to TRBD2. Germline CDR1 and CDR2: MDHEN and SYDVKM. The CDR3 consists of 14 residues. V shed 8 bases and J 11 bases; nucleotides not matched to a gene: 7. CDR3 in amino acids: CASRGTSGGHQQFF. The CDR3 DNA is TGTGCCAGCCGTGGGACTAGCGGGGGGCATCAGCAGTTCTTC.

The chain is built from TRBV10-2 and TRBJ2-3; 14 nucleotides match TRBD2. The junction had 11 bases not matched to a gene; V was cut back by 5 bases and J by 4 bases. This CDR3 has 18 amino acids. Germline CDR1 is WSHSY and CDR2 is SAAADI. CDR3 DNA: TGCGCCAGCAGTTACCGACTAGCGGGGGGGCGAGAATCAGATACGCAGTATTTT. Amino acid sequence: CASSYRLAGGRESDTQYF.

V gene TRBV5-1 combines with J gene TRBJ1-1, with TRBD1 matching over 8 bases. This CDR3 is built from 13 residues. The trim removed 6 bases at V and 4 bases at J, leaving 5 bases unmatched. Looked up from germline, CDR1 is SGHRS and CDR2 is YFSETQ. The CDR3 protein is CASKTGGGTEAFF. The CDR3 nucleotides are TGCGCCAGCAAAACAGGGGGAGGCACTGAAGCTTTCTTT.